A selection of T cell receptor beta chains follows, all from one sample in a study of beta chain features in type 1 diabetes. Here immunoSEQ multiplex PCR was the method, and the copy in TCRdb shows in-frame clones only, minus some. The sample yields about 360,000 clones, over 9.5% seen once. Sequenced input: naive CD4+ T cells from blood. These receptors all come from a man aged 18 to 35 in good health. Each CDR3 is given with its conserved first and last residue. Each record gives: J gene, V gene, clone size, D gene, CDR3 protein, CDR3 DNA. The D gene is left open where the match is weak. Part of the rows lack a size; the others show once, few, many or a class for expanded clones.

J: TRBJ2-4
V: TRBV7-2
size: .
D: .
CDR3: CASSLTPIAKNIQYF
DNA: TGTGCCAGCAGCCTCACCCCTATAGCCAAAAACATTCAGTACTTC

J: TRBJ1-2
V: TRBV10-3
size: .
D: .
CDR3: CAISESGGAYSYTF
DNA: TGTGCCATCAGTGAGTCAGGAGGGGCCTATAGCTACACCTTC

J: TRBJ2-3
V: TRBV6-1
size: few
D: .
CDR3: CASSELGGGTDTQYF
DNA: TGTGCCAGCAGTGAACTTGGAGGGGGCACAGATACGCAGTATTTT

J: TRBJ2-7
V: TRBV5-1
size: few
D: TRBD2
CDR3: CASSLQAGGPYEQYF
DNA: TGCGCCAGCAGCCTTCAAGCGGGAGGCCCCTACGAGCAGTACTTC

J: TRBJ2-3
V: TRBV2
size: few
D: TRBD2
CDR3: CASRLTGLFTDTQYF
DNA: TGTGCCAGCAGGCTGACGGGACTATTCACAGATACGCAGTATTTT

J: TRBJ2-6
V: TRBV5-1
size: few
D: .
CDR3: CASSPRLAGANVLTF
DNA: TGCGCCAGCAGCCCAAGACTGGCTGGGGCCAACGTCCTGACTTTC

J: TRBJ1-1
V: TRBV11-2
size: .
D: .
CDR3: CASSPITGYTEAFF
DNA: TGTGCCAGCAGCCCAATCACAGGGTACACTGAAGCTTTCTTT

J: TRBJ1-5
V: TRBV30
size: .
D: .
CDR3: CAWSVQGYQPQHF
DNA: TGTGCCTGGAGTGTACAGGGTTATCAGCCCCAGCATTTT

J: TRBJ1-1
V: TRBV7-2
size: .
D: .
CDR3: CASSLFREGEAFF
DNA: TGTGCCAGCAGCTTATTCCGCGAGGGTGAAGCTTTCTTT

J: TRBJ2-3
V: TRBV28
size: few
D: .
CDR3: CASSPSGRTDTQYF
DNA: TGTGCCAGCAGTCCCAGCGGTCGCACAGATACGCAGTATTTT

J: TRBJ1-1
V: TRBV5-1
size: few
D: .
CDR3: CASSLDGIYTNTEAFF
DNA: TGCGCCAGCAGCTTGGACGGTATATATACGAACACTGAAGCTTTCTTT

J: TRBJ1-1
V: TRBV6-5
size: .
D: .
CDR3: CASSYAGMNTEAFF
DNA: TGTGCCAGCAGTTACGCAGGGATGAACACTGAAGCTTTCTTT

J: TRBJ1-1
V: TRBV29-1
size: .
D: .
CDR3: CSATRGVEAFF
DNA: TGCAGCGCCACAAGGGGCGTTGAAGCTTTCTTT

J: TRBJ2-6
V: TRBV7-9
size: .
D: TRBD1
CDR3: CASSRDRALTF
DNA: TGTGCCAGCAGCAGGGACAGGGCCCTGACTTTC

J: TRBJ1-6
V: TRBV30
size: .
D: .
CDR3: CAWSVRGANSPLHF
DNA: TGTGCCTGGAGTGTAAGGGGCGCGAATTCACCCCTCCACTTT

J: TRBJ2-1
V: TRBV28
size: .
D: .
CDR3: CASSPPGMRNEQFF
DNA: TGTGCCAGCAGTCCACCGGGGATGCGGAATGAGCAGTTCTTC

J: TRBJ2-7
V: TRBV30
size: .
D: .
CDR3: CAWSVSGYEQYF
DNA: TGTGCCTGGAGTGTATCAGGCTACGAGCAGTACTTC

J: TRBJ2-3
V: TRBV4-3
size: .
D: TRBD1
CDR3: CASSQEGLAGGDTQYF
DNA: TGCGCCAGCAGCCAAGAAGGGCTAGCAGGGGGAGATACGCAGTATTTT

J: TRBJ2-3
V: TRBV15
size: .
D: TRBD1
CDR3: CATSRVPRTGGMADTQYF
DNA: TGTGCCACCAGCAGAGTTCCCAGGACAGGGGGGATGGCAGATACGCAGTATTTT

J: TRBJ2-3
V: TRBV4-2
size: .
D: TRBD2
CDR3: CASSQATAGGRVRADTQYF
DNA: TGTGCCAGCAGCCAAGCGACGGCGGGGGGGCGGGTTCGGGCAGATACGCAGTATTTT

J: TRBJ2-1
V: TRBV7-7
size: .
D: .
CDR3: CASSLSGTYNEQFF
DNA: TGTGCTAGCAGCCTAAGCGGAACCTACAATGAGCAGTTCTTC

J: TRBJ1-2
V: TRBV19
size: .
D: .
CDR3: CASSISGEAYGYTF
DNA: TGTGCCAGTAGTATCAGCGGGGAAGCCTATGGCTACACCTTC

J: TRBJ2-1
V: TRBV18
size: few
D: .
CDR3: CASSPQAAAYNEQFF
DNA: TGTGCCAGCTCACCACAGGCGGCAGCTTACAATGAGCAGTTCTTC

J: TRBJ1-2
V: TRBV30
size: few
D: TRBD1
CDR3: CAQKGQGASGYTF
DNA: TGTGCCCAGAAGGGACAGGGGGCTTCTGGCTACACCTTC

J: TRBJ2-7
V: TRBV15
size: few
D: .
CDR3: CATSRYRQTYEQYF
DNA: TGTGCCACCAGCAGGTATCGACAGACCTACGAGCAGTACTTC

J: TRBJ1-1
V: TRBV5-1
size: few
D: .
CDR3: CASSLAQGVTEAFF
DNA: TGCGCCAGCAGCTTGGCTCAGGGTGTGACTGAAGCTTTCTTT

J: TRBJ1-5
V: TRBV28
size: .
D: .
CDR3: CASMAGGSNQPQHF
DNA: TGTGCCAGCATGGCCGGCGGTAGCAATCAGCCCCAGCATTTT

J: TRBJ2-1
V: TRBV7-9
size: few
D: .
CDR3: CASSVQGPRQFF
DNA: TGTGCCAGCAGCGTACAGGGCCCTAGGCAGTTCTTC

J: TRBJ2-7
V: TRBV5-4
size: .
D: TRBD2
CDR3: CASSPGLAGGLYEQYF
DNA: TGTGCCAGCAGCCCGGGACTAGCGGGAGGGTTATACGAGCAGTACTTC

J: TRBJ2-3
V: TRBV28
size: few
D: TRBD1
CDR3: CASSFRPGTGWTDTQYF
DNA: TGTGCCAGCAGTTTCCGGCCAGGGACAGGGTGGACAGATACGCAGTATTTT

J: TRBJ2-2
V: TRBV11-2
size: .
D: TRBD2
CDR3: CASGRTSGGELFF
DNA: TGTGCCAGCGGAAGGACTAGCGGCGGGGAGCTGTTTTTT

J: TRBJ1-5
V: TRBV29-1
size: .
D: .
CDR3: CSAKTGGYQPQHF
DNA: TGCAGCGCCAAAACGGGGGGCTATCAGCCCCAGCATTTT

J: TRBJ2-7
V: TRBV10-3
size: .
D: TRBD1
CDR3: CATGQGYEQYF
DNA: TGTGCCACCGGACAGGGCTACGAGCAGTACTTC

J: TRBJ1-4
V: TRBV30
size: .
D: TRBD1
CDR3: CAWGTGLTNEKLFF
DNA: TGTGCCTGGGGGACAGGGTTAACTAATGAAAAACTGTTTTTT

J: TRBJ1-1
V: TRBV28
size: .
D: TRBD1
CDR3: CASSLRTGGTEAFF
DNA: TGTGCCAGCAGCCTCCGGACAGGGGGGACTGAAGCTTTCTTT